This is a list of T cell receptor beta chains from one sample in a study of molecular identifiers for immune sequencing clone quantification. TCRdb redid the calling of the PCR reads with MiXCR, one entry per CDR3 protein. The table shows 79,000 or so distinct CDR3 sequences, with more than 20% occurring only once. The material sequenced was naive CD8+ T cells from blood, with Jurkat cell RNA spiked in. The receptor set was obtained from a human donor in good health. Some libraries in this study had Jurkat cell RNA spiked in. Both conserved end residues are part of each CDR3. D genes are given only for firm matches. Where a row states a size, it is once, few, many or the class of an expanded clone; other rows omit it.

>NA|few|TRBJ2-2|TRBV30
CAWERGELFF
TGTGCCTGGGAGAGAGGGGAGCTGTTTTTT
>NA|many|TRBJ1-1|TRBV18
CASSPYPPEAFF
TGTGCCAGCTCACCATACCCTCCTGAAGCTTTCTTT
>TRBD2|few|TRBJ2-1|TRBV19
CASSIVGLAGGLDEQFF
TGTGCCAGTAGTATAGTTGGACTAGCGGGGGGGCTCGATGAGCAGTTCTTC
>TRBD1|many|TRBJ1-1|TRBV7-9
CASSFRQGSNTEAFF
TGTGCCAGCAGCTTCCGACAGGGCTCGAACACTGAAGCTTTCTTT
>TRBD1|NA|TRBJ2-1|TRBV12-3/TRBV12-4
CASSSTGVEGEQFF
TGTGCCAGCAGTTCGACAGGGGTCGAAGGTGAGCAGTTCTTC
>NA|NA|TRBJ2-2|TRBV7-6
CASSGVAGGTGELFF
TGTGCCAGCAGCGGGGTCGCGGGCGGCACCGGGGAGCTGTTTTTT
>TRBD1|many|TRBJ2-1|TRBV7-8
CASSTLGQNNEQFF
TGTGCCAGCAGCACCCTGGGACAGAACAATGAGCAGTTCTTC
>NA|many|TRBJ2-7|TRBV21-1
CASSKAMGEPVGQYF
TGTGCCAGCAGCAAAGCGATGGGGGAACCGGTTGGGCAGTACTTC
>NA|few|TRBJ2-7|TRBV7-9
CASSPGHYEQYF
TGTGCCAGCAGTCCAGGCCACTACGAGCAGTACTTC
>NA|many|TRBJ2-7|TRBV20-1
CSAIWTGYEQYF
TGCAGTGCTATATGGACGGGGTACGAGCAGTACTTC
>TRBD1|once|TRBJ1-1|TRBV19
CASSIRRTGSTEAFF
TGTGCCAGTAGTATCCGTAGGACAGGGAGCACTGAAGCTTTCTTT
>NA|many|TRBJ2-3|TRBV6-5
CASSYGGRSTDTQYF
TGTGCCAGCAGTTACGGGGGGCGTAGTACAGATACGCAGTATTTT
>NA|NA|TRBJ2-7|TRBV5-1
CASSLAPGNYEQYF
TGCGCCAGCAGCTTGGCCCCAGGGAACTACGAGCAGTACTTC
>NA|NA|TRBJ2-1|TRBV28
CASSLGQPNEQFF
TGTGCCAGCAGTTTAGGACAGCCCAATGAGCAGTTCTTC
>NA|NA|TRBJ2-7|TRBV12-3/TRBV12-4
CASSWYGPQVDEQYF
TGTGCCAGCAGTTGGTACGGGCCTCAGGTAGACGAGCAGTACTTC
>NA|many|TRBJ2-7|TRBV2
CASSPVPGAYEQYF
TGTGCCAGCAGTCCGGTCCCAGGGGCCTACGAGCAGTACTTC
>TRBD1|NA|TRBJ1-6|TRBV7-9
CASSPPGRGNSPPHF
TGTGCCAGCAGCCCCCCGGGCAGGGGGAATTCACCCCCCCACTTT
>TRBD1|few|TRBJ2-5|TRBV12-3/TRBV12-4
CASSYYLGDREAETQYF
TGTGCCAGCAGCTACTATCTCGGGGACAGGGAGGCAGAGACCCAGTACTTC
>TRBD2|NA|TRBJ2-5|TRBV9
CASSHHRTSGRALETQYF
TGTGCCAGCAGCCATCATCGGACTAGCGGGAGGGCATTGGAGACCCAGTACTTC
>TRBD2|few|TRBJ2-7|TRBV5-1
CASSHGGEGFEQYF
TGCGCCAGCAGCCACGGTGGGGAGGGCTTCGAGCAGTACTTC
>TRBD2|few|TRBJ2-1|TRBV7-6
CASSDDSGGALYEQFF
TGTGCCAGCAGCGATGATAGCGGGGGGGCCCTCTATGAGCAGTTCTTC
>TRBD2|many|TRBJ2-7|TRBV28
CASRWTSGGYEQYF
TGTGCCAGCAGGTGGACTAGCGGGGGTTACGAGCAGTACTTC
>NA|few|TRBJ2-5|TRBV4-3
CASSQGWGPQETQYF
TGCGCCAGCAGCCAAGGCTGGGGCCCCCAAGAGACCCAGTACTTC
>NA|few|TRBJ2-3|TRBV7-2
CASSPIINPGTDTQYF
TGTGCCAGCAGCCCCATCATAAACCCTGGTACAGATACGCAGTATTTT
>TRBD1|few|TRBJ1-1|TRBV30
CAWSDDRGPEAFF
TGTGCCTGGAGTGATGACAGGGGACCTGAAGCTTTCTTT
>TRBD1|many|TRBJ2-4|TRBV6-2/TRBV6-3
CASSYSGTELDIQYF
TGTGCCAGCAGTTACTCCGGGACAGAACTCGACATTCAGTACTTC